This T cell receptor beta chain was retrieved from a study of blood T cell repertoires in COVID-19. About the study: The United States, Italy and Spain provided the acute and convalescent COVID-19 samples. PBMCs, B-cell-depleted T cells, or T cells provided the cDNA or gDNA that made up the material.

Germline V gene lookup returns CDR1 SGHRS and CDR2 YFSETQ. V was cut by 0 bases and J by 3 bases, with 10 bases left in between. The length of the CDR3 is 15 residues. Authors' processing steps: Reference gene primer amplification gave estimated nucleated cell counts. The protocol was immunoSEQ multiplex PCR, while the TCRdb copy is restricted to in-frame clones and leaves out a portion. The V and J calls and clone size come from that table; D and trimming were worked out from the DNA. The sample lists about 130,000 clones, around 88% seen once, with about 9.4% in the top ten. Sequences were obtained from peripheral blood. The chain links TRBV5-1 to TRBJ1-5; D remains unclear. The receptor comes from a man aged 50 to 60 with acute or convalescent COVID-19. In DNA, the CDR3 is TGCGCCAGCAGCTTGGATGGGTGGGCCAATCAGCCCCAGCATTTT. It yields the protein CASSLDGWANQPQHF.